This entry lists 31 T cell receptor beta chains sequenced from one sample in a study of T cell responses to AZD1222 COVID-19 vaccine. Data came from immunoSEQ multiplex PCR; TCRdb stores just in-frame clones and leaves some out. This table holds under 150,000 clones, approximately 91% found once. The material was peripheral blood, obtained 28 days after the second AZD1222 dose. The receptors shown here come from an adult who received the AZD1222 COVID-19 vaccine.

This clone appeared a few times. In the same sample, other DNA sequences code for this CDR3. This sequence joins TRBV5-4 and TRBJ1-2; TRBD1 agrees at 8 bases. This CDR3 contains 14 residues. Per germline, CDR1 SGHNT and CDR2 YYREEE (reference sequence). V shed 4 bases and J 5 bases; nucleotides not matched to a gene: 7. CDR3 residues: CASSPRQGNYGYTF. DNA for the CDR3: TGTGCCAGCAGCCCGCGACAGGGGAATTATGGCTACACCTTC.

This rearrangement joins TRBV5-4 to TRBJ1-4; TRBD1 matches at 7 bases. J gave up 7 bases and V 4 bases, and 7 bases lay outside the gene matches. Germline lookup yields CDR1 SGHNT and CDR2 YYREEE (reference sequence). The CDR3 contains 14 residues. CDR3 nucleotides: TGTGCCAGCAGCACACAGGGGCTATCTGAAAAACTGTTTTTT. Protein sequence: CASSTQGLSEKLFF.

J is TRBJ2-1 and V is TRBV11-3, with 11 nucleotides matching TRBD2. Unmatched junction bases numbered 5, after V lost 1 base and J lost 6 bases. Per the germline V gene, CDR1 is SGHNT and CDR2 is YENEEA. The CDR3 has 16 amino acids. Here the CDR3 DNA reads TGTGCCAGCAGCTTAGTCGGGACTAGCGGTAGCAATGAGCAGTTCTTC. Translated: CASSLVGTSGSNEQFF. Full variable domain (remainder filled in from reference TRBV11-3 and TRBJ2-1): EAGVVQSPRYKIIEKKQPVAFWCNPISGHNTLYWYLQNLGQGPELLIRYENEEAVDDSQLPKDRFSAERLKGVDSTLKIQPAELGDSAVYLCASSLVGTSGSNEQFFGPGTRLTVL.

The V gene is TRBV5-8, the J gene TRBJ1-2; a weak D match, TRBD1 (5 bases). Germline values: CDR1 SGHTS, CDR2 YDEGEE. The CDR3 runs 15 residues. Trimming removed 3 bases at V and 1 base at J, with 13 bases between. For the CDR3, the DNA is TGTGCCAGCAGCTACCGGGACGGAGTTAACTATGGCTACACCTTC. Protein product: CASSYRDGVNYGYTF.

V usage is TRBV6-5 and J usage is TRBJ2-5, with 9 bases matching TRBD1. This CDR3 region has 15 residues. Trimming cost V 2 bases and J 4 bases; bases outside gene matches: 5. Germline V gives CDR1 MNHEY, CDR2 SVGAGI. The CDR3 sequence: CASSYPGQGGETQYF. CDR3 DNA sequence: TGTGCCAGCAGTTACCCGGGACAGGGCGGAGAGACCCAGTACTTC.

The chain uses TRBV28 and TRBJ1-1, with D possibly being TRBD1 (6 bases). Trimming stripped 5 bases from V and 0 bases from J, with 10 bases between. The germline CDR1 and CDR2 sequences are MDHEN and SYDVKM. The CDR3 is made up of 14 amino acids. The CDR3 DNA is TGTGCCAGCAGTCTGGACAGCATGAACACTGAAGCTTTCTTT. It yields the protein CASSLDSMNTEAFF.

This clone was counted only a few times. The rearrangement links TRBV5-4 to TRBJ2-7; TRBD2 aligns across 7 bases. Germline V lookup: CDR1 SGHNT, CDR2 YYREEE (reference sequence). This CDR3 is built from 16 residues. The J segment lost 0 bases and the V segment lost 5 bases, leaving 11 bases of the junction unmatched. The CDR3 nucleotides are TGTGCCAGCAGGTTCGAGGGGAGGGGCCCCTCCTACGAGCAGTACTTC. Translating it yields CASRFEGRGPSYEQYF.

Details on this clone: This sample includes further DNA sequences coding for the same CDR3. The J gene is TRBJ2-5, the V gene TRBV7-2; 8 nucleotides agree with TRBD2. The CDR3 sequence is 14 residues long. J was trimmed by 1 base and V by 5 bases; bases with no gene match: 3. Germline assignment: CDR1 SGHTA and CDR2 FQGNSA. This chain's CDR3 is CASSPGGAQETQYF. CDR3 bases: TGTGCCAGCAGCCCGGGGGGGGCCCAAGAGACCCAGTACTTC.

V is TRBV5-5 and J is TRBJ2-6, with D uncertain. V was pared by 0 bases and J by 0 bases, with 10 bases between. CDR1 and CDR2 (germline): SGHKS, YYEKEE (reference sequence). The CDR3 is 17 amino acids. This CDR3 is CASSLDPGISGANVLTF. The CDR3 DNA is TGTGCCAGCAGCTTGGATCCAGGTATCTCTGGGGCCAACGTCCTGACTTTC.

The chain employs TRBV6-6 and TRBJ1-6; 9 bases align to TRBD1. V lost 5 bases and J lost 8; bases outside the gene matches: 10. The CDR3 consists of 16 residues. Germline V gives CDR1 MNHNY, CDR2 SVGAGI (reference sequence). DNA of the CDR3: TGTGCCAGCAGTCGAACTACCGGGACAGGGTATTCACCCCTCCACTTT. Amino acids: CASSRTTGTGYSPLHF.

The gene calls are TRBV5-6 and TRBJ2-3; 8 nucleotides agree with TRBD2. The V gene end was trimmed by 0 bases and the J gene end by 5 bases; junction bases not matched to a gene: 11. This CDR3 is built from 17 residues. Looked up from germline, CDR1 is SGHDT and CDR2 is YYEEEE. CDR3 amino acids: CASSLVTGTLAGDTQYF. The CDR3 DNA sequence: TGTGCCAGCAGCTTGGTCACGGGGACTCTAGCGGGAGATACGCAGTATTTT.

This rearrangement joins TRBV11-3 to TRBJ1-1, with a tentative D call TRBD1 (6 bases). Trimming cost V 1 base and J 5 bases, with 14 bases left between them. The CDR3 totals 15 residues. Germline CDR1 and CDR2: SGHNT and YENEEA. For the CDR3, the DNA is TGTGCCAGCAGCTTAGGCCAACCAGGGGAAACTGAAGCTTTCTTT. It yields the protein CASSLGQPGETEAFF.

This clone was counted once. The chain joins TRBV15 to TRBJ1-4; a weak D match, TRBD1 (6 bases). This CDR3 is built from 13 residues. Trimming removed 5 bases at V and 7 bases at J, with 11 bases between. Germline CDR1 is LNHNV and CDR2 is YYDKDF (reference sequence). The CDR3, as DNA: TGTGCCACCAGCCCTCGGACAGCTGAAAAACTGTTTTTT. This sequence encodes CATSPRTAEKLFF.

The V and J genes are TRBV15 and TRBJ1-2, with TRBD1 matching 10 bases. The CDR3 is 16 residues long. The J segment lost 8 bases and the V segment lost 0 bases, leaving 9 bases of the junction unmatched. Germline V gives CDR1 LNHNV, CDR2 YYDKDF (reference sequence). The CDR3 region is CATSRDGGTGARGYTF. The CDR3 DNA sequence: TGTGCCACCAGCAGAGATGGGGGGACAGGGGCACGGGGCTACACCTTC. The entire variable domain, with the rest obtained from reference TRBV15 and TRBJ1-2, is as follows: DAMVIQNPRYQVTQFGKPVTLSCSQTLNHNVMYWYQQKSSQAPKLLFHYYDKDFNNEADTPDNFQSRRPNTSFCFLDIRSPGLGDTAMYLCATSRDGGTGARGYTFGSGTRLTVV.

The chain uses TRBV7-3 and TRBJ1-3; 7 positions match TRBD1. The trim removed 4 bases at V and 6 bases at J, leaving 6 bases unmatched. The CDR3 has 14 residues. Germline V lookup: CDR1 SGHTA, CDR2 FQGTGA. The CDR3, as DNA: TGTGCCAGCAGCTCAGACAGGGCCTCAAACACCATATATTTT. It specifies CASSSDRASNTIYF.

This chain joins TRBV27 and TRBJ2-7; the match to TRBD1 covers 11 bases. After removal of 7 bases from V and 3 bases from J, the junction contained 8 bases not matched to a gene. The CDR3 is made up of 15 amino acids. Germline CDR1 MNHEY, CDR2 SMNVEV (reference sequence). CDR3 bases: TGTGCCAGCACACTAACCGGGACAGGGGGCTACGAGCAGTACTTC. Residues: CASTLTGTGGYEQYF.

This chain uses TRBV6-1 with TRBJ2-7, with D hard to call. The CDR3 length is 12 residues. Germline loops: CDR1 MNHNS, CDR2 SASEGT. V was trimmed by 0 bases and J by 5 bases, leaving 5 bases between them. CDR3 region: CASSEAGNEQYF. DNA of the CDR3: TGTGCCAGCAGTGAAGCAGGGAACGAGCAGTACTTC.

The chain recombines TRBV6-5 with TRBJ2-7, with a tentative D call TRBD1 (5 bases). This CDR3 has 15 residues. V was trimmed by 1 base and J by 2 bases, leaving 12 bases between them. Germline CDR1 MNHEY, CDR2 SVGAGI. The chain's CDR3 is CASSYLAGPTYEQYF. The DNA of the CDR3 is TGTGCCAGCAGTTACTTGGCAGGGCCTACCTACGAGCAGTACTTC.

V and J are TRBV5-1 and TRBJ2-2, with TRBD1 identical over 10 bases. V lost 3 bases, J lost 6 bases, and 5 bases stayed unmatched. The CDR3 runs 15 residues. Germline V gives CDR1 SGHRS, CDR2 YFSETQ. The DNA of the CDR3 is TGCGCCAGCAGCTCCGGGACAGGGGAAGCCGGGGAGCTGTTTTTT. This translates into CASSSGTGEAGELFF.

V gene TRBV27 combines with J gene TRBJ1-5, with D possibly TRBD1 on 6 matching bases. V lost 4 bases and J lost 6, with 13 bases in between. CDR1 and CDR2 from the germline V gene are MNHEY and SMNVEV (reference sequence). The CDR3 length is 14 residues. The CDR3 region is CASSSDRLFQPQHF. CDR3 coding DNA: TGTGCCAGCAGTTCTGACAGGTTATTTCAGCCCCAGCATTTT.

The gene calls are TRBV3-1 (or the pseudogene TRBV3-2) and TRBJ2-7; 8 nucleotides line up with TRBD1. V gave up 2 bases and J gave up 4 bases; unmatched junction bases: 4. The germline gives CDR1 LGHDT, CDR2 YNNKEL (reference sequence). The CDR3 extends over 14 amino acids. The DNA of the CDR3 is TGTGCCAGCAGCCAATTAGGACAGGGATACGAGCAGTACTTC. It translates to CASSQLGQGYEQYF.

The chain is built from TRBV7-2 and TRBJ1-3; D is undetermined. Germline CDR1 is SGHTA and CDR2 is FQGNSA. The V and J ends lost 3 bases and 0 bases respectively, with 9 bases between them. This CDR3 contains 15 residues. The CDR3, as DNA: TGTGCCAGCAGCTTTTACAGTGACTCTGGAAACACCATATATTTT. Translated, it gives CASSFYSDSGNTIYF.

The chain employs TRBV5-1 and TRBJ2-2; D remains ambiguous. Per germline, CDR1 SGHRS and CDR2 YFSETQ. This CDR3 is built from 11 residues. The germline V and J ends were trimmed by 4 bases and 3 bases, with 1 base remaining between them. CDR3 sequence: CASSDTGELFF. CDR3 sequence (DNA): TGCGCCAGCAGCGACACCGGGGAGCTGTTTTTT.

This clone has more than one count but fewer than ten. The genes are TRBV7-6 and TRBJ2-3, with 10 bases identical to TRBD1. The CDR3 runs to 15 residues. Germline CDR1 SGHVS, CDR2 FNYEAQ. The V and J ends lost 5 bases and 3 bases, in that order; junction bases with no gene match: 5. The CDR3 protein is CASSPGTGVTDTQYF. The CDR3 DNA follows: TGTGCCAGCAGCCCCGGGACAGGGGTTACAGATACGCAGTATTTT.

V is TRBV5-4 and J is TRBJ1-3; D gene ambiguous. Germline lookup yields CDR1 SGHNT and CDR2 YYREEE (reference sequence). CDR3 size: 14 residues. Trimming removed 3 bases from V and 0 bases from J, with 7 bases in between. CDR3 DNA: TGTGCCAGCAGCTCGTCCTACTCTGGAAACACCATATATTTT. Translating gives CASSSSYSGNTIYF.

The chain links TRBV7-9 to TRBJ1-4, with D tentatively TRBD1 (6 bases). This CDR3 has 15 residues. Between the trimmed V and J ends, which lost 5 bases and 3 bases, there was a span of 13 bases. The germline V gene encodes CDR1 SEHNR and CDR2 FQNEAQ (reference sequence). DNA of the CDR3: TGTGCCAGCAGCATCGAGGGGGTAGCTAATGAAAAACTGTTTTTT. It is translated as CASSIEGVANEKLFF.

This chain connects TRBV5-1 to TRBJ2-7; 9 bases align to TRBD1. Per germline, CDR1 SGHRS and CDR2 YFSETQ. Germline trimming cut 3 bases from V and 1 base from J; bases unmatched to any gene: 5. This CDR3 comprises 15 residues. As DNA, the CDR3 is TGCGCCAGCAGCTCTAACAGGGGGCGATCCTACGAGCAGTACTTC. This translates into CASSSNRGRSYEQYF.

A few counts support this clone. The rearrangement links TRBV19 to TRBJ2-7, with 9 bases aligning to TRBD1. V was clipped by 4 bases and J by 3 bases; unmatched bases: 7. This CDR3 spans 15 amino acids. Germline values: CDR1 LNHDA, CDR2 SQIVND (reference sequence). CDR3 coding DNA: TGTGCCAGTAGTACCCAGGGACAGGGTAGCTACGAGCAGTACTTC. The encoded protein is CASSTQGQGSYEQYF.

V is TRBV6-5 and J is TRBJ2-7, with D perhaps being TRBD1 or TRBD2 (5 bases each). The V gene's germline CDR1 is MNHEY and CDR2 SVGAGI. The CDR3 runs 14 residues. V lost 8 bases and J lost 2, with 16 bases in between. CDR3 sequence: CASFGRGVTYEQYF. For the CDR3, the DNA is TGTGCCAGCTTTGGGAGAGGGGTTACCTACGAGCAGTACTTC.

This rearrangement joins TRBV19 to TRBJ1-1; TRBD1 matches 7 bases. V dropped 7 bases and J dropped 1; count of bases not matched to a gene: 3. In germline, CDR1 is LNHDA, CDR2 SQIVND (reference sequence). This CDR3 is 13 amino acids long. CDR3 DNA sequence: TGTGCCAGTACCGGACAGGCGAACACTGAAGCTTTCTTT. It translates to CASTGQANTEAFF.

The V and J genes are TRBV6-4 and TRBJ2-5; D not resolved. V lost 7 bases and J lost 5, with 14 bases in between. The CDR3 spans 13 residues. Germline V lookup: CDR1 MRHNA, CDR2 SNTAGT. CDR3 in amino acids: CASTRLSLETQYF. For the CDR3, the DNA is TGTGCCAGCACCCGGCTGTCCCTGGAGACCCAGTACTTC.